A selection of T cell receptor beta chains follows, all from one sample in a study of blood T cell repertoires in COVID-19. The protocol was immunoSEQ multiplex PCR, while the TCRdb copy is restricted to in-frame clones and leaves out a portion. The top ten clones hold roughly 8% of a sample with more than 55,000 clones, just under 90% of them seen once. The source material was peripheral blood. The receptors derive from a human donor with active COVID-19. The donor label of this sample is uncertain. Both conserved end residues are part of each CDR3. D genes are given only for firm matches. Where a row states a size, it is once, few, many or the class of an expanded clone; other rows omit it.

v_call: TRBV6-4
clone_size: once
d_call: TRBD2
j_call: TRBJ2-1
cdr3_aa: CASSPTGTSVPYNEQFF
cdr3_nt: TGTGCCAGCAGCCCGACCGGGACTAGCGTGCCCTACAATGAGCAGTTCTTC

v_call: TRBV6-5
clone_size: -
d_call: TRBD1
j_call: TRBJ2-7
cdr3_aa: CASRPTGGTYEQYF
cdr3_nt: TGTGCCAGCAGACCCACAGGGGGGACCTACGAGCAGTACTTC

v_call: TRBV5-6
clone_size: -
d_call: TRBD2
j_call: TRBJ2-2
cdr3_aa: CASSLFRDPGGGTGELFF
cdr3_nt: TGTGCCAGCAGCTTATTCAGGGATCCGGGAGGTGGGACCGGGGAGCTGTTTTTT

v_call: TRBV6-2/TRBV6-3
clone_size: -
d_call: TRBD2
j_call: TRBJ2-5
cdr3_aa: CASSPSGRETQYF
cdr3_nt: TGTGCCAGCAGTCCGAGCGGGAGAGAGACCCAGTACTTC

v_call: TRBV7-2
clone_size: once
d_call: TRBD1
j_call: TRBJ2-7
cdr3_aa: CASSLVGTGYDEQYF
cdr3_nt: TGTGCCAGCAGCTTAGTTGGGACAGGGTACGACGAGCAGTACTTC

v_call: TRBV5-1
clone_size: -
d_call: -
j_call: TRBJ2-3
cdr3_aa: CASSLSGVAGADTQYF
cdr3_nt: TGCGCCAGCAGCTTGTCCGGGGTCGCAGGAGCAGATACGCAGTATTTT

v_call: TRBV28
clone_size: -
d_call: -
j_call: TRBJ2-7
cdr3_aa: CASSRGSYEQYF
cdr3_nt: TGTGCCAGCAGTCGGGGATCCTACGAGCAGTACTTC

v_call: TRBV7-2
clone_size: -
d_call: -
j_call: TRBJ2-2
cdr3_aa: CASSLAGVDTGELFF
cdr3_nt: TGTGCCAGCAGCTTAGCAGGGGTCGACACCGGGGAGCTGTTTTTT

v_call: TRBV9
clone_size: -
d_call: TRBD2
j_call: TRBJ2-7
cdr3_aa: CASSPEREFYEQYF
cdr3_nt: TGTGCCAGCAGCCCAGAGCGGGAGTTTTACGAGCAGTACTTC

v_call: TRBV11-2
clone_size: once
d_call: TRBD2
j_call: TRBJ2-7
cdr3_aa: CASSLGAGAYEQYF
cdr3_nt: TGTGCCAGCAGCTTAGGAGCGGGGGCGTACGAGCAGTACTTC

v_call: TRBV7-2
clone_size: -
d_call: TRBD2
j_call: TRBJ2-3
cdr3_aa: CASSLSALAGGSDTQYF
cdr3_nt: TGTGCCAGCAGCTTAAGCGCCCTAGCGGGAGGGTCAGATACGCAGTATTTT

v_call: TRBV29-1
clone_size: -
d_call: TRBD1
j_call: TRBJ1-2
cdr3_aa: CSATGQGNGYTF
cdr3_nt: TGCAGCGCAACGGGACAGGGAAATGGCTACACCTTC

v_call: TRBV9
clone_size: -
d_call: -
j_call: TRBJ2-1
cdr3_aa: CASSVVWTNNEQFF
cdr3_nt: TGTGCCAGCAGCGTAGTGTGGACTAATAATGAGCAGTTCTTC

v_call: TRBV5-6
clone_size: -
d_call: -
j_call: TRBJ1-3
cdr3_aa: CASSLLGSANRNTIYF
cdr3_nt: TGTGCCAGCAGCTTGCTCGGGTCCGCGAACCGAAACACCATATATTTT

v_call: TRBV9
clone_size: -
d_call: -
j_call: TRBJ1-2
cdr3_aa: CASSDTEELSFNYGYTF
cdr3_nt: TGTGCCAGCAGCGACACGGAGGAGTTATCCTTTAACTATGGCTACACCTTC

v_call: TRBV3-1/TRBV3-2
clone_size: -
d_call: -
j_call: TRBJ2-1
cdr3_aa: CASSLTGTPTYNEQFF
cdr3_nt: TGTGCCAGCAGCCTGACCGGGACACCTACCTACAATGAGCAGTTCTTC

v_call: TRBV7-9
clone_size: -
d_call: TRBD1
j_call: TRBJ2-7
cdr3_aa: CASRDRDSYEQYF
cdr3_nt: TGTGCCAGCCGGGACAGGGACTCCTACGAGCAGTACTTC

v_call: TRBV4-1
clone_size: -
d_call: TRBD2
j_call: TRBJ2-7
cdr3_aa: CASSQAARGDYEQYF
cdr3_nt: TGCGCCAGCAGCCAAGCGGCCCGGGGGGACTACGAGCAGTACTTC

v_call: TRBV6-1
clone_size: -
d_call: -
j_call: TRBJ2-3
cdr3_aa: CASSEGSGTDTQYF
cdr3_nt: TGTGCCAGCAGTGAAGGCTCAGGGACAGATACGCAGTATTTT

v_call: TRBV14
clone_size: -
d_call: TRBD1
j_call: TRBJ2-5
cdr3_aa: CASSQWTGKETQYF
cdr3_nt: TGTGCCAGCAGCCAATGGACAGGGAAAGAGACCCAGTACTTC

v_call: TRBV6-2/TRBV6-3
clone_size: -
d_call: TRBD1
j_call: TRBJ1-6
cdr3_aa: CASSYSKQGLISPLHF
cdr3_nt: TGTGCCAGCAGTTACTCGAAACAGGGGTTAATTTCACCCCTCCACTTT

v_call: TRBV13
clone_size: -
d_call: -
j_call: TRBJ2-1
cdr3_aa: CASSWEGGTVHNEQFF
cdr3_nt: TGTGCCAGCAGCTGGGAAGGAGGGACTGTTCACAATGAGCAGTTCTTC

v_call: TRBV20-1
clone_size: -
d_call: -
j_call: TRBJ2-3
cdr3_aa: CSAERGGQYF
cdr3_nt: TGCAGTGCGGAGAGGGGGGGTCAGTATTTT

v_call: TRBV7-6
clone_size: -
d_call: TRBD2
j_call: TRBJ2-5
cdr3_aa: CASSLVASGSETQYF
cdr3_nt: TGTGCCAGCAGCTTAGTGGCTAGCGGGAGTGAGACCCAGTACTTC

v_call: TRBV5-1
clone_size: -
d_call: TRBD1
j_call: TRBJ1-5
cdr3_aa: CASSTGTGNQPQHF
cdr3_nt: TGCGCCAGCAGCACCGGGACAGGCAATCAGCCCCAGCATTTT

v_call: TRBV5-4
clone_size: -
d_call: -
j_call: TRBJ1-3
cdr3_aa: CASSLLGGDAGNTIYF
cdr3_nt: TGTGCCAGCAGCTTGTTAGGCGGGGACGCCGGAAACACCATATATTTT

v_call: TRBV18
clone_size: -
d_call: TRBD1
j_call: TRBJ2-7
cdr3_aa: CASSRDSSYEQYF
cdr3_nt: TGTGCCAGCTCTCGGGACAGCTCCTACGAGCAGTACTTC

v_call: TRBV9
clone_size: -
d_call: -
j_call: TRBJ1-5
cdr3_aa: CASSSTGVDNQPQHF
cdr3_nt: TGTGCCAGCAGCTCTACGGGGGTTGACAATCAGCCCCAGCATTTT